This T cell receptor (beta chain) was documented in a study of PD-1 blockade in classical Hodgkin lymphoma. Study at large: Patients in the cohort were put on intravenous nivolumab, 3 mg/kg every 2 weeks.

TCRdb keeps only in-frame clones here, not all; method: immunoSEQ multiplex PCR. The sample records roughly 25,000 clones, under 75% being singletons. A note on this clone: The antigen is undetermined.

Time point noted: cycle 4 day 1 (C4D1), after 6 weeks of nivolumab. All patients experienced relapse after autologous stem cell transplantation, and brentuximab vedotin exposure was variable. Study-wide results and limits: Newly diagnosed patients had baseline TCR diversity that was reportedly lower than that of healthy donors.

Material: peripheral blood mononuclear cells (PBMCs), obtained before the fourth cycle of nivolumab. The sequence was obtained from a human donor with classical Hodgkin lymphoma.

The CDR3 DNA follows: TGTGCGACTAATTGTGCTCAGCCCCAGCATTTT. The encoded protein is CATNCAQPQHF. The chain employs TRBV21-1 and TRBJ1-5. TRBV21-1 is noted as a pseudogene. This CDR3 comprises 11 residues.